What follows are 14 T cell receptor beta chains derived from one specimen sequenced in a study of memory CD4+ T cells and cytomegalovirus serostatus. Measured with immunoSEQ multiplex PCR; TCRdb has only the in-frame clones, and not every one. There are 20,000 to 30,000 clones in the sample; about 80% occur only once, and about 1% lies in the top ten. The sort gate was single viable CD3+CD4+CD8-CD45RO+ cells for memory CD4+ T cells. Sequences were obtained from memory CD4+ T cells from blood. These receptors were collected from an adult in good health and CMV-seronegative.

This rearrangement joins TRBV19 to TRBJ1-5; no clear D gene. V dropped 1 base and J dropped 0 bases, with 10 bases sitting between them. The CDR3 length is 16 residues. The germline CDR1 and CDR2 sequences are LNHDA and SQIVND (reference sequence). The CDR3 protein is CASSIGIPVSNQPQHF. The DNA of the CDR3 is TGTGCCAGTAGTATAGGTATTCCGGTTAGCAATCAGCCCCAGCATTTT. The full variable domain, completed using reference TRBV19 and TRBJ1-5, is DGGITQSPKYLFRKEGQNVTLSCEQNLNHDAMYWYRQDPGQGLRLIYYSQIVNDFQKGDIAEGYSVSREKKESFPLTVTSAQKNPTAFYLCASSIGIPVSNQPQHFGDGTRLSIL.

As for this clone: The same CDR3 can be traced to other DNA sequences in this sample. The chain links TRBV18 to TRBJ1-1; the D is unclear. Trimming stripped 2 bases from V and 1 base from J, with 5 bases between. The CDR3 totals 13 residues. Germline V gene data show CDR1 as KGHSH and CDR2 as LQKENI. The CDR3 loop reads CASSPTENTEAFF. The CDR3 bases are TGTGCCAGCTCACCAACAGAGAACACTGAAGCTTTCTTT.

The genes are TRBV18 and TRBJ2-7, with 11 positions matching TRBD2. CDR3 length: 15 amino acids. In germline, CDR1 is KGHSH, CDR2 LQKENI. V lost 3 bases to trimming and J lost 6 bases; unmatched junction nucleotides: 7. CDR3 bases: TGTGCCAGCTCACCCGACGGGACTAGCGGCGGCGAGCAGTACTTC. Translated: CASSPDGTSGGEQYF.

V is TRBV5-1 and J is TRBJ2-3; D call uncertain. The CDR3 extends over 14 amino acids. Trimming pared 4 bases from V and 2 bases from J, leaving 11 bases between. Germline CDR1 is SGHRS and CDR2 is YFSETQ. The CDR3 DNA is TGCGCCAGCAGCCCCACGAAGAACACAGATACGCAGTATTTT. As protein: CASSPTKNTDTQYF.

In DNA, the CDR3 is TGTGCCAGCAGTTACAGGGGAACGCATGCTTTCTTT. Amino acids: CASSYRGTHAFF. This chain connects TRBV6-5 to TRBJ1-1, with a possible D match to TRBD1 (5 bases). This CDR3 region has 12 residues. V was clipped by 2 bases and J by 11 bases, with 12 bases between them. The germline V gene encodes CDR1 MNHEY and CDR2 SVGAGI.

The chain employs TRBV6-5 and TRBJ1-2, with a tentative D call TRBD1 (6 bases). Germline V gene sequence: CDR1 MNHEY, CDR2 SVGAGI. Trimming took off 4 bases at V and 4 bases at J, with 13 bases between the two ends. The CDR3 has 14 residues. CDR3 bases: TGTGCCAGCAGTTCAGCCAGGGGAAGCTATGGCTACACCTTC. Protein sequence: CASSSARGSYGYTF.

This clone has only a few counts. The J gene is TRBJ1-1, the V gene TRBV6-1; TRBD1 agrees at 9 bases. Germline CDR1 MNHNS, CDR2 SASEGT. The CDR3 is made up of 13 amino acids. The V gene end was trimmed by 5 bases and the J gene end by 8 bases; junction bases not matched to a gene: 6. CDR3 sequence: CASSTRDRAEAFF. Written as DNA, the CDR3 is TGTGCCAGCAGTACCCGGGACAGGGCAGAAGCTTTCTTT.

The chain couples TRBV28 to TRBJ1-5; the D is unclear. Germline-derived CDR1 and CDR2 are MDHEN and SYDVKM. CDR3 length: 12 amino acids. V dropped 7 bases and J dropped 2 bases, with 6 bases sitting between them. The CDR3 region is CASISGNQPQHF. CDR3 nucleotide sequence: TGTGCCAGCATTTCGGGCAATCAGCCCCAGCATTTT.

The rearrangement joins TRBV27 to TRBJ2-1; 9 bases map to TRBD1. Trimming cost V 5 bases and J 3 bases; bases outside gene matches: 8. CDR1 and CDR2 from the germline V gene are MNHEY and SMNVEV (reference sequence). CDR3 length: 16 residues. CDR3: CASSPSGTGNYNEQFF. The CDR3 nucleotides are TGTGCCAGCAGTCCCTCCGGGACAGGGAACTACAATGAGCAGTTCTTC.

The chain uses TRBV4-3 and TRBJ1-6; D remains ambiguous. V shed 0 bases and J shed 1 base, with 1 base lying between them. Looked up from germline, CDR1 is LGHNA and CDR2 is YSLEER. This CDR3 region has 14 residues. DNA for the CDR3: TGCGCCAGCAGCCAAGAGTCCTATAATTCACCCCTCCACTTT. This encodes CASSQESYNSPLHF.

The chain uses TRBV7-9 and TRBJ1-2; D is uncertain. CDR1 and CDR2 (germline): SEHNR, FQNEAQ (reference sequence). V was pared by 1 base and J by 5 bases, with 11 bases between. The CDR3 spans 14 residues. CDR3 sequence (DNA): TGTGCCAGCAGCTTAGACAGTTACGGGTATGGCTACACCTTC. It is translated as CASSLDSYGYGYTF. The variable domain in full, with the rest retrieved from reference TRBV7-9 and TRBJ1-2, is DTGVSQNPRHKITKRGQNVTFRCDPISEHNRLYWYRQTLGQGPEFLTYFQNEAQLEKSRLLSDRFSAERPKGSFSTLEIQRTEQGDSAMYLCASSLDSYGYGYTFGSGTRLTVV.

This chain uses TRBV13 with TRBJ1-1; D is unclear. The V and J ends lost 3 bases and 6 bases respectively, with 8 bases between them. Germline V gives CDR1 PRHDT, CDR2 FYEKMQ (reference sequence). This CDR3 has 12 residues. The CDR3 here is CASSLVVPEAFF. Here the CDR3 DNA reads TGTGCCAGCAGCTTGGTGGTTCCTGAAGCTTTCTTT.

The chain links TRBV5-4 to TRBJ1-5; 7 bases align to TRBD1. CDR1 SGHNT and CDR2 YYREEE come from the germline V gene (reference sequence). The CDR3 length is 17 residues. V lost 4 bases, J lost 0 bases, and 10 bases stayed unmatched. CDR3 protein: CASSLDGTAYSNQPQHF. In DNA, the CDR3 is TGTGCCAGCAGCCTTGACGGGACAGCTTATAGCAATCAGCCCCAGCATTTT.

This clone appeared a single time. The chain carries TRBV28 and TRBJ2-7, with D maybe TRBD1 (6 bases). This CDR3 comprises 14 residues. Trimming left V 1 base short and J 3 bases short, with 10 bases between. The germline V gene encodes CDR1 MDHEN and CDR2 SYDVKM. CDR3 region: CASSLLGTHYEQYF. The CDR3 nucleotides are TGTGCCAGCAGTTTATTAGGGACACACTACGAGCAGTACTTC.